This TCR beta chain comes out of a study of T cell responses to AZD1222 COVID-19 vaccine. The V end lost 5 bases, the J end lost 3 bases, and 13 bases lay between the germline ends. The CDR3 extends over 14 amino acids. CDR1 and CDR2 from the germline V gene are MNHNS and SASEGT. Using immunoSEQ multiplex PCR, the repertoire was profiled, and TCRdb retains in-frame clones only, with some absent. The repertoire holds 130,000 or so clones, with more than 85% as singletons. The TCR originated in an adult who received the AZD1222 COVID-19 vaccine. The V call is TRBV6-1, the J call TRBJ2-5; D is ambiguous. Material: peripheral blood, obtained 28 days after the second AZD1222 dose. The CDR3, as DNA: TGTGCCAGCAGTCCTTATGAGGAAAAAGAGACCCAGTACTTC. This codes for CASSPYEEKETQYF.